Following are 13 T cell receptor beta chains from one sample sequenced in a study of T cells in Graves' hyperthyroidism and ophthalmopathy. Amplification of TCR beta CDR3 regions used RNA as the template. First-round RT-PCR targeting the TCR CDR3 was performed with the HTBI primer set. Each CDR3 protein gets one entry after TCRdb re-called the multiplex PCR reads with MiXCR. Among a few hundred thousand distinct CDR3 sequences, approximately 14% were seen once, and the ten largest hold approximately 8%. What was sequenced was blood. All receptors derive from a woman aged 18-30 years with Graves' hyperthyroidism.

Many counts were recorded for this clonotype. The chain employs TRBV7-2 and TRBJ2-1; 7 nucleotides match TRBD1. The CDR3 contains 11 residues. Germline CDR1 is SGHTA and CDR2 is FQGNSA. J gave up 8 bases and V 7 bases, and 2 bases lay outside the gene matches. In DNA form, the CDR3 reads TGTGCCAGCACCGACAGGGATGAGCAGTTCTTC. This translates into CASTDRDEQFF.

V and J are TRBV10-3 and TRBJ1-5; D is undetermined. Deletions cut 6 bases from V and 5 bases from J, with 11 bases between. In germline, CDR1 is ENHRY, CDR2 SYGVKD. CDR3 length: 13 residues. CDR3 nucleotide sequence: TGTGCCATCAGCGGTGGCCCCGATCAGCCCCAGCATTTT. This codes for CAISGGPDQPQHF.

This clonotype has ten or more counts. This chain links TRBV10-1 with TRBJ2-1; TRBD2 matches 8 bases. The germline gives CDR1 WNHNN, CDR2 SYGVQD (reference sequence). With V trimmed by 2 bases and J by 6 bases, 9 bases remained unmatched. The CDR3 contains 16 residues. For the CDR3, the DNA is TGCGCCAGCAGTGAGGCCGGGAGTAGCGGGATCAATGAGCAGTTCTTC. Amino acid sequence: CASSEAGSSGINEQFF.

This chain connects TRBV19 to TRBJ1-2; perhaps TRBD1 as D (5 bases). This CDR3 contains 12 residues. Germline-derived CDR1 and CDR2 are LNHDA and SQIVND (reference sequence). V dropped 2 bases and J dropped 13 bases, with 14 bases sitting between them. CDR3 DNA: TGTGCCAGTAGTATAATAGAGGGACCGTGCACCTTC. Translated, it gives CASSIIEGPCTF.

The rearrangement links TRBV5-1 to TRBJ1-1, with 11 positions matching TRBD1. V lost 0 bases to trimming and J lost 10 bases; unmatched junction nucleotides: 2. CDR3 length: 13 residues. Germline loops: CDR1 SGHRS, CDR2 YFSETQ. CDR3 coding DNA: TGCGCCAGCAGCTTGGAGGACAGGGGGCCAGCTTTCTTT. It specifies CASSLEDRGPAFF.

In its sample, this clonotype was seen many times. This chain joins TRBV20-1 and TRBJ2-7; 10 positions match TRBD2. With 6 bases clipped from V and 1 base from J, the junction kept 15 bases outside the gene matches. CDR1 is DFQATT, CDR2 SNEGSKA, per germline (reference sequence). CDR3 length equals 17 residues. CDR3 sequence reads: CSAKRASGRGRSYEQYF. The CDR3 DNA reads TGCAGTGCGAAGCGCGCTAGCGGGAGAGGGAGGTCCTACGAGCAGTACTTC.

The chain recombines TRBV12-5 with TRBJ1-4, with TRBD1 matching over 8 bases. V gave up 0 bases and J gave up 7 bases; unmatched junction bases: 13. The germline V gene encodes CDR1 LGHNT and CDR2 FRNRAP. The CDR3 totals 18 residues. CDR3 loop: CASGLVLWTGTKSEKLFF. DNA for the CDR3: TGTGCTAGTGGTTTGGTACTTTGGACAGGGACAAAGAGTGAAAAACTGTTTTTT. Combining the CDR3 with reference TRBV12-5 and TRBJ1-4 gives the whole variable domain DARVTQTPRHKVTEMGQEVTMRCQPILGHNTVFWYRQTMMQGLELLAYFRNRAPLDDSGMPKDRFSAEMPDATLATLKIQPSEPRDSAVYFCASGLVLWTGTKSEKLFFGSGTQLSVL.

Ten or more counts support this clonotype. The rearrangement joins TRBV20-1 to TRBJ2-7; TRBD2 aligns across 11 bases. The CDR3 spans 16 residues. Germline CDR1 reads DFQATT; CDR2 reads SNEGSKA (reference sequence). V lost 3 bases to trimming and J lost 4 bases; unmatched junction nucleotides: 11. CDR3 coding DNA: TGCAGTGCTAGTGGTAGCGGGAGGGCCCTGGGGTACGAGCAGTACTTC. Translated, it gives CSASGSGRALGYEQYF.

This clonotype was seen only a few times. A junction end diverges from the germline sequence, so it may reflect a read error. V usage is TRBV7-3 and J usage is TRBJ1-1, with a possible D match to TRBD1 (6 bases). The CDR3 totals 14 residues. From germline, CDR1 is SGHTA and CDR2 FQGTGA. CDR3 loop: CASSLRGINTEAFF. In DNA, the CDR3 is TGTGCCAGCAGTTTAAGGGGGATCAACACTGAAGCTTTCTTT.

This clonotype has a handful of counts. A much bigger clone sits one base away, suggesting this may be a read error. The rearrangement uses TRBV27 and TRBJ2-7; D is tentatively TRBD1 or TRBD2 (5 bases each). Trimming removed 4 bases from V and 4 bases from J, with 23 bases in between. The germline V gene has CDR1 MNHEY and CDR2 SMNVEV (reference sequence). CDR3 length: 17 amino acids. The CDR3 bases are TGTGCCAGCAGTTGCCAAAGGGGCAGATTCGGGGCTTACGAGCAGTACTTC. Its protein is CASSCQRGRFGAYEQYF.

The chain uses TRBV7-9 and TRBJ2-7; D may match TRBD1 or TRBD2 (5 bases each). Per germline, CDR1 SEHNR and CDR2 FQNEAQ (reference sequence). This CDR3 region has 13 residues. V was pared by 8 bases and J by 2 bases, with 13 bases between. The CDR3 coding sequence is TGTGCCAGCCTAGGGACGGGTGCCTACGAGCAGTACTTC. Its translation is CASLGTGAYEQYF.

This clonotype has a count of ten or more. CDR3 in DNA: TGCGCCAGCAGCTTGGATTCAGCATCCTACAATGAGCAGTTCTTC. Its translation is CASSLDSASYNEQFF. This chain joins TRBV5-1 and TRBJ2-1; unclear D gene. V lost 0 bases and J 1 base, leaving 8 bases between the germline ends. This CDR3 contains 15 residues. The germline V gene encodes CDR1 SGHRS and CDR2 YFSETQ.

This chain joins TRBV19 and TRBJ1-5; possible D gene TRBD1, 6 bases. The germline V gene encodes CDR1 LNHDA and CDR2 SQIVND (reference sequence). With 5 bases removed from V and 3 bases from J, the gap between germline ends came to 14 bases. This CDR3 is built from 15 residues. The CDR3 reads CASSPGGGINQPQHF. CDR3 nucleotide sequence: TGTGCCAGTAGTCCCGGGGGGGGCATCAATCAGCCCCAGCATTTT.